This passage covers 5 T cell receptor beta chains from one sample sequenced in a study of shared clonotypes between healthy human individuals. The assay was immunoSEQ multiplex PCR, and TCRdb's table has in-frame clones only and misses some. The sample shows around 1 million clones, around three quarters of them seen only once. The specimen was memory CD4+ T cells sorted from blood. The subset was: CD45RA-negative fraction. Every receptor here comes from a man between 18 and 29 years old in good health.

This chain uses TRBV9 with TRBJ2-1; TRBD1 is a possible D gene (7 bases). Trimming removed 3 bases from V and 2 bases from J, with 12 bases in between. This CDR3 spans 15 amino acids. Per germline, CDR1 SGDLS and CDR2 YYNGEE. DNA of the CDR3: TGTGCCAGCAGCGGCGGGACAGCTACCTACAATGAGCAGTTCTTC. It is translated as CASSGGTATYNEQFF.

The rearrangement uses TRBV5-6 and TRBJ2-7; perhaps TRBD1 as D (5 bases). Looked up from germline, CDR1 is SGHDT and CDR2 is YYEEEE. V was clipped by 4 bases and J by 1 base, with 12 bases between them. The CDR3 has 14 residues. CDR3 nucleotides: TGTGCCAGCAGCCTGACAGTGATGTCCTACGAGCAGTACTTC. Residues: CASSLTVMSYEQYF.

This clone was found many times. This chain links TRBV15 with TRBJ2-4; D may be TRBD2 (6 bases). This CDR3 has 16 amino acids. Germline V lookup: CDR1 LNHNV, CDR2 YYDKDF (reference sequence). Between the trimmed V and J ends, which lost 0 bases and 3 bases, there was a span of 12 bases. This CDR3 is CATSRDWGEIKNIQYF. Here the CDR3 DNA reads TGTGCCACCAGCAGAGATTGGGGGGAAATCAAAAACATTCAGTACTTC.

The sample holds one count of this clone. The CDR3 region has the DNA TGTGCCAGCAGCTTAGGTACAGCCATGCAAGAGACCCAGTACTTC. It is translated as CASSLGTAMQETQYF. The chain recombines TRBV7-9 with TRBJ2-5; D gene unclear. The CDR3 has 15 amino acids. Germline-derived CDR1 and CDR2 are SEHNR and FQNEAQ (reference sequence). V was shortened by 1 base and J by 2 bases, with 11 bases between the two germline ends.

This CDR3 reads CASSMREAGTQYF. CDR3 sequence (DNA): TGTGCCAGTAGTATGCGGGAAGCCGGTACGCAGTATTTT. The chain uses TRBV19 and TRBJ2-3, with a possible D match to TRBD2 (6 bases). The germline V gene has CDR1 LNHDA and CDR2 SQIVND (reference sequence). V lost 3 bases, J lost 8 bases, and 12 bases lay in between. CDR3 length: 13 amino acids.